This record concerns one T cell receptor beta chain sequence. This sample is part of a study of T cell changes during pregnancy in multiple sclerosis. Repertoires were generated with immunoSEQ multiplex PCR, while TCRdb's copy carries only in-frame clones and drops some. The data hold just under 85,000 clones, with approximately 90% observed a single time. This TCR was sampled from a female donor with multiple sclerosis, enrolled in a pregnancy study. Specimen: peripheral blood, collected in the first trimester of pregnancy.

The CDR3 here is CASRRPGTGDYEQYF. DNA of the CDR3: TGTGCCAGCAGGCGGCCCGGGACAGGGGACTACGAGCAGTACTTC. This chain connects TRBV11-2 to TRBJ2-7; 10 bases are shared with TRBD1. The germline V gene encodes CDR1 SGHAT and CDR2 FQNNGV. V trimming: 6 bases; J trimming: 3 bases; junction bases outside the gene matches: 8. The CDR3 is 15 residues long.